The T cell receptor beta chain under discussion was sequenced for a study of beta chain features in type 1 diabetes. All sorted populations exceeded 95% purity. This clone has more than one count but fewer than ten. Its cognate antigen is unknown. The sample has other DNA sequences that encode this CDR3 too. Sequencing targeted expressed TCRB transcripts, as all isolated RNA had been reverse transcribed. Libraries were prepared by immunoSEQ multiplex PCR; TCRdb keeps only in-frame clonotypes and omits some of them. The sample has some 350,000 clones; approximately 13% are singletons. Germline V lookup: CDR1 SGHRS, CDR2 YFSETQ. The CDR3 contains 13 residues. After removal of 3 bases from V and 2 bases from J, the junction contained 1 base not matched to a gene. The study, taken as a whole, reports: In every one of the four CD4+ subsets, TCRB CDR3s were moderately but significantly shorter in Type 1 diabetes patients. The study found fewer insertions and more deletions at VDJ junctions in type 1 diabetes patients.

The sequence derives from a woman between 18 and 29 years old with type 1 diabetes. Sequences were obtained from naive CD4+ T cells from blood. The genes are TRBV5-1 and TRBJ2-5, with 7 nucleotides matching TRBD1. The CDR3 protein is CASSSQGQETQYF. In DNA form, the CDR3 reads TGCGCCAGCAGCTCACAGGGGCAAGAGACCCAGTACTTC.